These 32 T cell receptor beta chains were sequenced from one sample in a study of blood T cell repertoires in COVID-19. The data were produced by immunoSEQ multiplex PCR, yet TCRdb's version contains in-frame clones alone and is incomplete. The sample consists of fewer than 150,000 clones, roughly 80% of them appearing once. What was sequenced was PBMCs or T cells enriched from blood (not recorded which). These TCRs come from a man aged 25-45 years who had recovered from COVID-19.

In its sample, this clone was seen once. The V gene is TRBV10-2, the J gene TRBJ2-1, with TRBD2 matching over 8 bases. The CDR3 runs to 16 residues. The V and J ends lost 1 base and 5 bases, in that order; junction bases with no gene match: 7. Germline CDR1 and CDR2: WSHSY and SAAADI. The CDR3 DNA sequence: TGCGCCAGCAGTGAGTACCTAGCGGGTACCCACAATGAGCAGTTCTTC. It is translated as CASSEYLAGTHNEQFF.

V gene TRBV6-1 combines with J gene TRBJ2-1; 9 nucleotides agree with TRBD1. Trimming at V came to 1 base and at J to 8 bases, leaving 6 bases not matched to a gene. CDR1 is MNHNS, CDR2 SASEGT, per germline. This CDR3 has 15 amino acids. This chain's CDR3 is CASSEGGTGRDEQFF. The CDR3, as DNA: TGTGCCAGCAGTGAAGGGGGGACAGGGAGGGATGAGCAGTTCTTC.

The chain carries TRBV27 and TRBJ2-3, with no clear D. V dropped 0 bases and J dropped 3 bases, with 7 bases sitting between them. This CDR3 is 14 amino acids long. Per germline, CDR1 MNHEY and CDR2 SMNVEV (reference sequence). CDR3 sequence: CASSLSRLTDTQYF. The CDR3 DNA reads TGTGCCAGCAGTTTATCTAGATTGACAGATACGCAGTATTTT.

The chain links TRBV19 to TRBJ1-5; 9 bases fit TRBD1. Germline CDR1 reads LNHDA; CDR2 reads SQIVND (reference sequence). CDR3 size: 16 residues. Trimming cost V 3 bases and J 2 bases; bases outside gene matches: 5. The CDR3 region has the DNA TGTGCCAGTAGTATCCGCACAGGGGGCGGCAATCAGCCCCAGCATTTT. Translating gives CASSIRTGGGNQPQHF.

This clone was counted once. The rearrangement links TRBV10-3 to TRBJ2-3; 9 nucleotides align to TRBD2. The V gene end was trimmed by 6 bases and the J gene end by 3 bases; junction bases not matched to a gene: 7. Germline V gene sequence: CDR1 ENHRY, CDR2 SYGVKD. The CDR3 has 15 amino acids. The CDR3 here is CAISVAGALTDTQYF. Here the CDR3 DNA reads TGTGCCATCAGCGTAGCGGGGGCTTTGACAGATACGCAGTATTTT.

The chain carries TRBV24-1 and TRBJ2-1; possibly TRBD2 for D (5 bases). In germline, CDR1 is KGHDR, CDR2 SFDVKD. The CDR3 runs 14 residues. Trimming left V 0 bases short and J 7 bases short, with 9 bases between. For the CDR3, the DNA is TGTGCCACCAGTGATTTGGACACGGGGAATGAGCAGTTCTTC. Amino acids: CATSDLDTGNEQFF.

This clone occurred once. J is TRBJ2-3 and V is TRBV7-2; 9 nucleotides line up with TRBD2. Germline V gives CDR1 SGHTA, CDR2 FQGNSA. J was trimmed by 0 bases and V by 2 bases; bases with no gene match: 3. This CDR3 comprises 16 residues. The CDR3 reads CASSLLAGSSTDTQYF. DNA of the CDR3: TGTGCCAGCAGCTTACTAGCGGGATCTAGCACAGATACGCAGTATTTT.

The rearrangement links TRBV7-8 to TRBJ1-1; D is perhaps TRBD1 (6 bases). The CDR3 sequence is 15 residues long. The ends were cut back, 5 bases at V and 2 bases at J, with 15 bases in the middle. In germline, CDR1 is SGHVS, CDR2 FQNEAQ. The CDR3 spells CASSLTWTVNTEAFF. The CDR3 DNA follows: TGTGCCAGCAGCCTAACCTGGACAGTTAACACTGAAGCTTTCTTT.

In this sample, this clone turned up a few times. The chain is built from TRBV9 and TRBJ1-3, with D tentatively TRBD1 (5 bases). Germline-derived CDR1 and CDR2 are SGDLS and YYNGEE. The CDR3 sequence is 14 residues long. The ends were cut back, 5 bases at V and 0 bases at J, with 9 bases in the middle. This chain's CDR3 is CASRGGSSGNTIYF. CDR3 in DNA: TGTGCCAGCAGGGGGGGTAGCTCTGGAAACACCATATATTTT. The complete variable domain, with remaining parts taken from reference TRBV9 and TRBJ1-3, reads DSGVTQTPKHLITATGQRVTLRCSPRSGDLSVYWYQQSLDQGLQFLIQYYNGEERAKGNILERFSAQQFPDLHSELNLSSLELGDSALYFCASRGGSSGNTIYFGEGSWLTVV.

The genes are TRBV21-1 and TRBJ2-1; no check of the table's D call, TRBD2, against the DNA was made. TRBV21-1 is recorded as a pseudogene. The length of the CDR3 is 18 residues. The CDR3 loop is CASSPGGTSGRGGNEQFF. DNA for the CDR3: TGTGCCAGCAGCCCAGGTGGGACTAGCGGGAGGGGGGGGAATGAGCAGTTCTTC.

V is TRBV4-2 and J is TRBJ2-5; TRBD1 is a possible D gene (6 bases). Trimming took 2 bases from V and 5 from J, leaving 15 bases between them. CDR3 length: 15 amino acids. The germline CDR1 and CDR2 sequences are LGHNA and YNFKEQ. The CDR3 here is CASSQPGIQGETQYF. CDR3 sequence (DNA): TGTGCCAGCAGCCAACCGGGGATCCAGGGGGAGACCCAGTACTTC.

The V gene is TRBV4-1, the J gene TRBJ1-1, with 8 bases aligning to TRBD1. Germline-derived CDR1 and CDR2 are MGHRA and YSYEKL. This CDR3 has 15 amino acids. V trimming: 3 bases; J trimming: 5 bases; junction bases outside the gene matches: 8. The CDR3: CASSHTGGLDTEAFF. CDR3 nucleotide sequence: TGCGCCAGCAGCCATACAGGGGGGTTGGATACTGAAGCTTTCTTT.

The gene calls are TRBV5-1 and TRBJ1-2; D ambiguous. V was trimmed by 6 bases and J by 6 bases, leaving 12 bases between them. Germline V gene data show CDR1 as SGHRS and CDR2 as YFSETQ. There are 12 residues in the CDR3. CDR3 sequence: CASTSGMDGYTF. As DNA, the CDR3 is TGCGCCAGCACCTCAGGCATGGATGGCTACACCTTC.

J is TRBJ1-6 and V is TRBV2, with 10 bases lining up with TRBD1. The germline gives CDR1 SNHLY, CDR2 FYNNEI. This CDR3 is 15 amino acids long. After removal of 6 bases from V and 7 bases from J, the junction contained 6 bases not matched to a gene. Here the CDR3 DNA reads TGTGCCAGCAGGACCGGGACAGGGGACAATTCACCCCTCCACTTT. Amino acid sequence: CASRTGTGDNSPLHF.

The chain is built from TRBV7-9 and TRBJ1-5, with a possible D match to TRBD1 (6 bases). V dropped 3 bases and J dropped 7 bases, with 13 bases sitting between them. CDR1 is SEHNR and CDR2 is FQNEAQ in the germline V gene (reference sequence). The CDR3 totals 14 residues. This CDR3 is CASSFSTQGQPQHF. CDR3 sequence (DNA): TGTGCCAGCAGCTTCTCAACCCAGGGGCAGCCCCAGCATTTT.

DNA of the CDR3: TGTGCCTGGAGTTTTAGCAGAAACACCATATATTTT. Protein product: CAWSFSRNTIYF. The gene calls are TRBV30 and TRBJ1-3; D ambiguous. Deletions cut 2 bases from V and 5 bases from J, with 7 bases between. Germline V gene sequence: CDR1 GTSNPN, CDR2 SVGIG (reference sequence). This CDR3 has 12 residues.

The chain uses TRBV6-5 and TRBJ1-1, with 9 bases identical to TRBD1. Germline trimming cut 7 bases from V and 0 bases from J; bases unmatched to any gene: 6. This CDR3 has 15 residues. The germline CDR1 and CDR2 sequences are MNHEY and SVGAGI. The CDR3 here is CASIPTGGLNTEAFF. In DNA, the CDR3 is TGTGCCAGCATTCCGACAGGGGGGTTGAACACTGAAGCTTTCTTT.

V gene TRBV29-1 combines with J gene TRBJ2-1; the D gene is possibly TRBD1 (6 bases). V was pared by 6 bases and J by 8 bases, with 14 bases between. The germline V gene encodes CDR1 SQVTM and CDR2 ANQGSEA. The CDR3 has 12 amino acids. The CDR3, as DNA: TGCAGCGTCTCAAATGGACAGTATGAGCAGTTCTTC. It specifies CSVSNGQYEQFF.

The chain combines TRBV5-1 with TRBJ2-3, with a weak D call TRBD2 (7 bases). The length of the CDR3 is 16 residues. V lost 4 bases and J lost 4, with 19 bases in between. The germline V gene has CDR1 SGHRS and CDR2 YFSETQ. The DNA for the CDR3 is TGCGCCAGCAGCCTATCAGGAGGGGGGGGCGCAGATACGCAGTATTTT. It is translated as CASSLSGGGGADTQYF.

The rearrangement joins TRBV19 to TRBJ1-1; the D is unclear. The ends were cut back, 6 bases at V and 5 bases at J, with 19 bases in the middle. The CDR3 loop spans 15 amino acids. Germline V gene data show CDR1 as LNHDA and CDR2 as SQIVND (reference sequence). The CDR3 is CASSPQEGRTTEAFF. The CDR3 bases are TGTGCCAGTAGCCCCCAGGAGGGCCGAACAACTGAAGCTTTCTTT.

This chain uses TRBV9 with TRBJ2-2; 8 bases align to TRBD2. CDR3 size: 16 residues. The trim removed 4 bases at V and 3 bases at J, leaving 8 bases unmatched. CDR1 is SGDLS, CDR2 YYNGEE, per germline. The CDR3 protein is CASSSTRGVDTGELFF. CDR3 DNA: TGTGCCAGCAGCTCGACGCGGGGGGTCGACACCGGGGAGCTGTTTTTT.

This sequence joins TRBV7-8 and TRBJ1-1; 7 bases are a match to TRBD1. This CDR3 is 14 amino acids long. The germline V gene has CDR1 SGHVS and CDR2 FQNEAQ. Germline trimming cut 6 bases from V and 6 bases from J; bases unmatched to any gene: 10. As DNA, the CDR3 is TGTGCCAGCAGACTAGACAGGGACTTCCCTGAAGCTTTCTTT. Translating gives CASRLDRDFPEAFF.

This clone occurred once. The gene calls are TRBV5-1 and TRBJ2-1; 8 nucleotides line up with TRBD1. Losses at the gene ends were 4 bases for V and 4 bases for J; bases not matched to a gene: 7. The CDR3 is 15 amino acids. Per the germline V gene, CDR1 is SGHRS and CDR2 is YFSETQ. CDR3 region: CASSLTQGAYNEQFF. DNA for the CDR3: TGCGCCAGCAGCCTAACGCAGGGGGCTTACAATGAGCAGTTCTTC.

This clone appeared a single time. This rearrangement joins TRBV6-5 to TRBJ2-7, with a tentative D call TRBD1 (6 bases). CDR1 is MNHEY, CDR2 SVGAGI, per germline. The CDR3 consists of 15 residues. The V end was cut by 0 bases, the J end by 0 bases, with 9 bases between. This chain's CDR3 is CASSYSQGSSYEQYF. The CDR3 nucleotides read TGTGCCAGCAGTTACTCTCAGGGGAGCTCCTACGAGCAGTACTTC.

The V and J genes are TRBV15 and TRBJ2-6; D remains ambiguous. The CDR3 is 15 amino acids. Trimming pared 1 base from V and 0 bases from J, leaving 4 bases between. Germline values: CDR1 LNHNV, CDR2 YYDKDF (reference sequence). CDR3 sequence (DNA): TGTGCCACCAGCAGAGGACACTCTGGGGCCAACGTCCTGACTTTC. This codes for CATSRGHSGANVLTF.

The CDR3 sequence is CASIMDRDHYEQYF. For the CDR3, the DNA is TGTGCCAGCATCATGGACAGGGACCACTACGAGCAGTACTTC. The V and J genes are TRBV2 and TRBJ2-7; 8 bases are shared with TRBD1. Germline V lookup: CDR1 SNHLY, CDR2 FYNNEI. CDR3 length equals 14 residues. With 7 bases clipped from V and 3 bases from J, the junction kept 8 bases outside the gene matches.

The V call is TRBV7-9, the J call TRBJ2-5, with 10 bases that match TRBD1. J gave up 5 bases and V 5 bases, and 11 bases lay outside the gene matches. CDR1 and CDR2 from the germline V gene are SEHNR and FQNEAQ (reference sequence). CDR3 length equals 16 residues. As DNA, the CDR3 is TGTGCCAGCAGCCAGGGACAGGGGTGGGACAGGGAGACCCAGTACTTC. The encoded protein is CASSQGQGWDRETQYF.

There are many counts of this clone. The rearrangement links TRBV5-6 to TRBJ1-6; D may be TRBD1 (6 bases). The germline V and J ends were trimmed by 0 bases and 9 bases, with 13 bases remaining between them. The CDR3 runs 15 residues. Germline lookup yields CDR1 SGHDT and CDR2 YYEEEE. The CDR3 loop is CASSLVSGGVSPLHF. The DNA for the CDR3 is TGTGCCAGCAGCTTGGTTTCGGGGGGCGTTTCACCCCTCCACTTT. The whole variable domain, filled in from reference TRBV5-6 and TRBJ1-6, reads DAGVTQSPTHLIKTRGQQVTLRCSPKSGHDTVSWYQQALGQGPQFIFQYYEEEERQRGNFPDRFSGHQFPNYSSELNVNALLLGDSALYLCASSLVSGGVSPLHFGNGTRLTVT.

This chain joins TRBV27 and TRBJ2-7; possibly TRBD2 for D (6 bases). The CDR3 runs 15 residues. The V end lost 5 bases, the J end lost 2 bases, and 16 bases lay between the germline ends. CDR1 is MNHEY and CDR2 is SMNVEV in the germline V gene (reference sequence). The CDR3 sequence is CASSPAIGGPYEQYF. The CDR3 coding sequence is TGTGCCAGCAGTCCAGCTATCGGAGGGCCCTACGAGCAGTACTTC.

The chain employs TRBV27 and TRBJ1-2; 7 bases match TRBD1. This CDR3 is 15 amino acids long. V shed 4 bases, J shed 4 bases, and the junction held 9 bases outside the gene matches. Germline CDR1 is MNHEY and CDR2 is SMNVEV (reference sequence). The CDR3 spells CASSWNRDSPYGYTF. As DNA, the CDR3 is TGTGCCAGCAGTTGGAACCGGGACAGCCCCTATGGCTACACCTTC.

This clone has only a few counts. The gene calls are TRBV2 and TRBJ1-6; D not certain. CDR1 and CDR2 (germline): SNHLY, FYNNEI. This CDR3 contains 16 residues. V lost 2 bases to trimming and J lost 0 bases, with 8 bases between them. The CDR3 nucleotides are TGTGCCAGCAGTGAATCCAGGTCCTCCTATAATTCACCCCTCCACTTT. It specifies CASSESRSSYNSPLHF.

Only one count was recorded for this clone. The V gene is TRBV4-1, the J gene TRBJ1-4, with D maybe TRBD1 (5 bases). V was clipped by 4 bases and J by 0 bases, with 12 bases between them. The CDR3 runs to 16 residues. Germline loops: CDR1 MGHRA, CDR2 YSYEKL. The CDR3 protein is CASSPPYRSTNEKLFF. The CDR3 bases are TGCGCCAGCAGCCCGCCCTACAGGTCAACTAATGAAAAACTGTTTTTT.